This TCR beta chain derives from a study of beta chain features in type 1 diabetes. V lost 3 bases, J lost 8 bases, and 5 bases stayed unmatched. The germline CDR1 and CDR2 sequences are SGHRS and YFSETQ. The CDR3 totals 15 residues. The entirety of the isolated RNA underwent reverse transcription, so expressed TCRB transcripts were sequenced. Sequenced by immunoSEQ multiplex PCR; TCRdb stores in-frame clones only, minus some. The data hold some 290,000 clones, with roughly an eighth observed a single time. This clone was found a few times. Its antigen remains unidentified. Study-wide results and limits: TCRB CDR3 length was moderately but significantly reduced in all four CD4+ subsets of Type 1 diabetes patients.

Sorting gave populations that all exceeded 95% purity. The TCR sequence derives from a man aged 25-45 years with type 1 diabetes. The sequencing input was naive CD4+ T cells from blood. J is TRBJ2-1 and V is TRBV5-1; 13 positions match TRBD2. CDR3 protein: CASSWGTSGTDEQFF. The CDR3 nucleotides read TGCGCCAGCAGCTGGGGGACTAGCGGGACCGATGAGCAGTTCTTC. Complete variable domain (other parts from reference TRBV5-1 and TRBJ2-1): KAGVTQTPRYLIKTRGQQVTLSCSPISGHRSVSWYQQTPGQGLQFLFEYFSETQRNKGNFPGRFSGRQFSNSRSEMNVSTLELGDSALYLCASSWGTSGTDEQFFGPGTRLTVL.